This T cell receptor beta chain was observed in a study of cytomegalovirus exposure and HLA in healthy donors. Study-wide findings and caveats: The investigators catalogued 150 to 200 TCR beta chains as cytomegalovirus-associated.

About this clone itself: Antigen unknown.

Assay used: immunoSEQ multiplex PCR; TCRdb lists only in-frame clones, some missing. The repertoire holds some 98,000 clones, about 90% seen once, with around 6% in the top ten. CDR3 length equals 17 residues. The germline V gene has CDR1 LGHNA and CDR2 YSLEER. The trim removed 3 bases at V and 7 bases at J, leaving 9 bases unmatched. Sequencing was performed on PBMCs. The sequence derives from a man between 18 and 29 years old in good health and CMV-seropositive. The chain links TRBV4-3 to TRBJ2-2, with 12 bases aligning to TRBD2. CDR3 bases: TGCGCCAGCAGCCAGGCTAGCGGGGGGGCCTTAAGCGGGGAGCTGTTTTTT. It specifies CASSQASGGALSGELFF.